This entry lists 10 T cell receptor beta chains sequenced from one sample in a study of cytotoxic CD8 clonotypes in ibrutinib-treated CLL. The data were produced by immunoSEQ multiplex PCR, yet TCRdb's version contains in-frame clones alone and is incomplete. The data hold tens of thousands of clones, with about 64% observed a single time. This sample comprised PBMCs, obtained after 12 months of ibrutinib treatment. The source is a human donor with chronic lymphocytic leukemia.

This clone appeared once. The chain is built from TRBV28 and TRBJ1-6; no firm D call. V lost 6 bases and J 7 bases, leaving 10 bases between the germline ends. Germline V gives CDR1 MDHEN, CDR2 SYDVKM. There are 13 residues in the CDR3. CDR3 DNA sequence: TGTGCCAGCAGGGGATCCGGGAATTCACCCCTCCACTTT. It encodes CASRGSGNSPLHF.

This rearrangement joins TRBV11-2 to TRBJ2-7, with D unclear. The germline CDR1 and CDR2 sequences are SGHAT and FQNNGV. The CDR3 is made up of 15 amino acids. Trimming left V 2 bases short and J 2 bases short, with 13 bases between. The CDR3 sequence is CASSLLRSLTYEQYF. The CDR3 bases are TGTGCCAGCAGCTTATTGAGGTCCCTAACCTACGAGCAGTACTTC.

The V call is TRBV7-3, the J call TRBJ2-5; D is perhaps TRBD2 (6 bases). Germline assignment: CDR1 SGHTA and CDR2 FQGTGA. The CDR3 is 14 residues long. The V end was cut by 5 bases, the J end by 1 base, with 11 bases between. CDR3 bases: TGTGCCAGCAGCCCCGGGGGAGCCCAAGAGACCCAGTACTTC. Translated, it gives CASSPGGAQETQYF.

For the CDR3, the DNA is TGTGCCAGCAGCTTAGATCGAAGTTATGGCTACACCTTC. It specifies CASSLDRSYGYTF. The genes are TRBV11-2 and TRBJ1-2, with no clear D. V lost 0 bases and J 5 bases, leaving 7 bases between the germline ends. The CDR3 sequence is 13 residues long. The germline gives CDR1 SGHAT, CDR2 FQNNGV.

This chain uses TRBV7-9 with TRBJ2-5; D call uncertain. Germline V gene sequence: CDR1 SEHNR, CDR2 FQNEAQ (reference sequence). V lost 5 bases and J lost 1, with 8 bases in between. The CDR3 runs 13 residues. The CDR3 coding sequence is TGTGCCAGCAGCGCAAGGGCCCAAGAGACCCAGTACTTC. Translating it yields CASSARAQETQYF.

This chain joins TRBV7-2 and TRBJ2-3; a weak D match, TRBD1 (6 bases). The CDR3 totals 15 residues. In germline, CDR1 is SGHTA, CDR2 FQGNSA. Trimming left V 5 bases short and J 2 bases short, with 14 bases between. CDR3 in amino acids: CASSPATGLTDTQYF. The CDR3, as DNA: TGTGCCAGCAGCCCAGCGACAGGACTCACAGATACGCAGTATTTT.

The CDR3 loop reads CASSLVGGTLNYGYTF. CDR3 DNA sequence: TGTGCCAGCAGCTTAGTGGGCGGGACCCTGAACTATGGCTACACCTTC. J is TRBJ1-2 and V is TRBV7-2; maybe TRBD1 (5 bases). Trimming stripped 1 base from V and 2 bases from J, with 14 bases between. This CDR3 contains 16 residues. CDR1 SGHTA and CDR2 FQGNSA come from the germline V gene.

V is TRBV28 and J is TRBJ1-2; 11 bases match TRBD1. The CDR3 contains 14 residues. Trimming removed 7 bases from V and 4 bases from J; junction bases left unmatched: 5. Per germline, CDR1 MDHEN and CDR2 SYDVKM. The CDR3 nucleotides read TGTGCCAGCACCCTTGGGACAGGGGGCTATGGCTACACCTTC. Translated, it gives CASTLGTGGYGYTF.

The rearrangement joins TRBV9 to TRBJ1-5; a weak D match, TRBD1 (6 bases). The germline CDR1 and CDR2 sequences are SGDLS and YYNGEE. The ends were cut back, 3 bases at V and 3 bases at J, with 10 bases in the middle. CDR3 length: 14 residues. The CDR3 coding sequence is TGTGCCAGCAGCGAGGGGGGTAACAATCAGCCCCAGCATTTT. It encodes CASSEGGNNQPQHF.

This clone occurred a few times. DNA of the CDR3: TGTGCCACCGAAAGGGAGAGGGCTTTCACTAATGAAAAACTGTTTTTT. Protein sequence: CATERERAFTNEKLFF. The chain employs TRBV2 and TRBJ1-4, with D unresolved. The CDR3 spans 16 residues. CDR1 is SNHLY and CDR2 is FYNNEI in the germline V gene. The V and J ends lost 10 bases and 2 bases respectively, with 20 bases between them.